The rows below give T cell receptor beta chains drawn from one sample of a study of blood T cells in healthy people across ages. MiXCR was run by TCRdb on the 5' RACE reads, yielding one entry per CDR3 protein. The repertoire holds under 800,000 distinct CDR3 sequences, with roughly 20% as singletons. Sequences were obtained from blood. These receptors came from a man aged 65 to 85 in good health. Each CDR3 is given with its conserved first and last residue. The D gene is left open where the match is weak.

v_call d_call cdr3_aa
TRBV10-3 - CAIGQGQLNTGELFF
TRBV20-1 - CSVKWPGGEKLFF
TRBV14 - CASSQRLTDTQYF
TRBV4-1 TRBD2 CASSQVSGRTDTQYF
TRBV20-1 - CSAGDRRGSYEQYF
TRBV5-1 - CASSLLGDNNQPQHF
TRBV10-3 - CAISTGSYNEQFF
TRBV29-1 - CSVGSSYQETQYF
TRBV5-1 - CASSLEGVAQETQYF
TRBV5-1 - CASGSSGSFKELFF
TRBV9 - CASSVSAQGQPQHF
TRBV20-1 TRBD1 CSASEGTEYGYTF
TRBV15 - CATSSSGANVLTF
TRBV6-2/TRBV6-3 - CASSSTLVRETQYF
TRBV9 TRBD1 CASSVEGAGEQYF
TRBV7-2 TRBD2 CASSLGGAGDYEQYF
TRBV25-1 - CVSSEGNFAQYF
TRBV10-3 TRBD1 CAISWDRGEQYF
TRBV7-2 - CASSLAGVNEQYF
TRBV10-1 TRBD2 CASSEQRGLDTQYF
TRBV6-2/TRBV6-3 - CASSYYSAGSNYGYTF
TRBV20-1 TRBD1 CSASGTGAVRGGYTF
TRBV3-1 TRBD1 CANSQLGQGRYNEQFF
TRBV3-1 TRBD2 CASSQDPGTSAEQFF
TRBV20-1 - CSARGFGSNYEQYF
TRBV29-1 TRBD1 CSGGMGQGARTEAFF
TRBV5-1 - CASSATINYGYTF
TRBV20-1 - CSAPRVWDPYEQYF
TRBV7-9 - CASSLGAGNIQYF
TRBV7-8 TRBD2 CASSYREVSYEQYF
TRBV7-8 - CASSLRVFAALQETQYF
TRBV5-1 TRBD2 CASSQGTSGYEQYF
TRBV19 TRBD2 CASTRAGGLEQYF